Below, 15 T cell receptor beta chains from the same sample are listed, as sequenced in a study of shared clonotypes between healthy human individuals. Naive CD8 cells were CD45RO-negative, positively selected for CCR7, excluding terminally differentiated effector memory CD45RA+ cells. Libraries were prepared by immunoSEQ multiplex PCR; TCRdb keeps only in-frame clonotypes and omits some of them. Among about 2 million clones, about 95% were seen once, and the ten largest hold about 1.1%. Source material: naive CD8+ T cells sorted from blood. These TCRs come from a man between 18 and 35 years old in good health.

A word on this clone: Additional DNA sequences in this sample encode the identical CDR3. The rearrangement uses TRBV14 and TRBJ1-2; D not certain. The germline V and J ends were trimmed by 0 bases and 3 bases, with 8 bases remaining between them. The CDR3 is 14 amino acids. Germline V gives CDR1 SGHDN, CDR2 FVKESK. The CDR3 spells CASSQDAGDYGYTF. The CDR3 bases are TGTGCCAGCAGCCAAGATGCGGGAGACTATGGCTACACCTTC. Full variable domain (missing parts from reference TRBV14 and TRBJ1-2): EAGVTQFPSHSVIEKGQTVTLRCDPISGHDNLYWYRRVMGKEIKFLLHFVKESKQDESGMPNNRFLAERTGGTYSTLKVQPAELEDSGVYFCASSQDAGDYGYTFGSGTRLTVV.

J is TRBJ1-2 and V is TRBV9, with no clear D. This CDR3 spans 12 amino acids. From germline, CDR1 is SGDLS and CDR2 YYNGEE. Trimming stripped 3 bases from V and 4 bases from J, with 7 bases between. CDR3 nucleotides: TGTGCCAGCAGCGGTCGGACCTATGGCTACACCTTC. The encoded protein is CASSGRTYGYTF.

The J gene is TRBJ1-4, the V gene TRBV4-3; D possibly corresponds to TRBD1 (5 bases). V lost 0 bases and J 5 bases, leaving 7 bases between the germline ends. The length of the CDR3 is 14 residues. Per germline, CDR1 LGHNA and CDR2 YSLEER. CDR3 in amino acids: CASSQDSGNEKLFF. In nucleotides, the CDR3 is TGCGCCAGCAGCCAAGATTCAGGGAATGAAAAACTGTTTTTT.

The V gene is TRBV7-9, the J gene TRBJ1-1; D unclear. The CDR3 length is 13 residues. V was cut by 8 bases and J by 2 bases, with 12 bases left in between. Per germline, CDR1 SEHNR and CDR2 FQNEAQ (reference sequence). In nucleotides, the CDR3 is TGTGCCAGCTCGGGCCCAACCAACACTGAAGCTTTCTTT. This encodes CASSGPTNTEAFF.

The chain uses TRBV27 and TRBJ2-7; 9 bases line up with TRBD1. The CDR3 has 16 amino acids. The ends lost 5 bases at V and 3 bases at J; junction bases unmatched: 11. Germline V gene lookup returns CDR1 MNHEY and CDR2 SMNVEV (reference sequence). For the CDR3, the DNA is TGTGCCAGCAGTGTGGCCGGGACAGGGATCTTCTACGAGCAGTACTTC. Translated, it gives CASSVAGTGIFYEQYF.

The rearrangement links TRBV30 to TRBJ2-3; the D gene is possibly TRBD1 (6 bases). Trimming stripped 2 bases from V and 3 bases from J, with 15 bases between. CDR1 is GTSNPN and CDR2 is SVGIG in the germline V gene (reference sequence). The CDR3 has 15 amino acids. CDR3 nucleotides: TGTGCCTGGAGTCCTTCGGGACACCCAACAGATACGCAGTATTTT. This translates into CAWSPSGHPTDTQYF.

The chain is built from TRBV10-3 and TRBJ1-5; maybe TRBD1 (5 bases). The CDR3 loop spans 13 amino acids. CDR1 ENHRY and CDR2 SYGVKD come from the germline V gene. The V end was cut by 2 bases, the J end by 3 bases, with 5 bases between. CDR3 sequence: CAISEGTNQPQHF. DNA of the CDR3: TGTGCCATCAGTGAGGGGACCAATCAGCCCCAGCATTTT.

The chain couples TRBV27 to TRBJ2-3; 7 nucleotides agree with TRBD2. This CDR3 is built from 14 residues. V was pared by 7 bases and J by 1 base, with 5 bases of the junction left unmatched. Germline CDR1 and CDR2: MNHEY and SMNVEV (reference sequence). The DNA of the CDR3 is TGTGCCAGCATCGGGGGGAACCGCACAGATACGCAGTATTTT. Translation gives CASIGGNRTDTQYF.

The chain uses TRBV10-2 and TRBJ2-5, with unresolved D. The CDR3 runs to 15 residues. CDR1 is WSHSY and CDR2 is SAAADI in the germline V gene. Between the trimmed V and J ends, which lost 0 bases and 5 bases, there was a span of 13 bases. The CDR3 spells CASSESWSPGETQYF. DNA of the CDR3: TGCGCCAGCAGTGAGTCTTGGTCCCCTGGGGAGACCCAGTACTTC.

The rearrangement joins TRBV5-6 to TRBJ1-1; D is possibly TRBD1 (5 bases). V gave up 3 bases and J gave up 4 bases, with 10 bases separating them. Germline-derived CDR1 and CDR2 are SGHDT and YYEEEE. The CDR3 contains 13 residues. The CDR3 sequence: CASSSSGTTEAFF. The CDR3 DNA reads as TGTGCCAGCAGCTCATCAGGGACCACTGAAGCTTTCTTT.

Here the CDR3 DNA reads TGCGCCAGCAGCTCACTCGGGGCGGGGTACCAACAGGGGCAGTTCTTC. Protein product: CASSSLGAGYQQGQFF. The chain combines TRBV4-1 with TRBJ2-1; D may correspond to TRBD1 or TRBD2 (6 bases each). The germline V gene encodes CDR1 MGHRA and CDR2 YSYEKL. The CDR3 consists of 16 residues. The V end lost 5 bases, the J end lost 12 bases, and 26 bases lay between the germline ends.

As for this clone: Additional DNA sequences in this sample encode the identical CDR3. The V call is TRBV27, the J call TRBJ2-7; maybe TRBD2 (5 bases). V was shortened by 5 bases and J by 0 bases, with 11 bases between the two germline ends. The CDR3 has 14 amino acids. In germline, CDR1 is MNHEY, CDR2 SMNVEV (reference sequence). The DNA of the CDR3 is TGTGCCAGCAGTCGCGGCGGGCCCTCCTACGAGCAGTACTTC. It codes for CASSRGGPSYEQYF.

V usage is TRBV27 and J usage is TRBJ2-7, with a weak D call TRBD1 (6 bases). V lost 6 bases to trimming and J lost 5 bases, with 14 bases between them. CDR1 is MNHEY, CDR2 SMNVEV, per germline (reference sequence). This CDR3 is built from 13 residues. The CDR3 DNA reads as TGTGCCAGCAGGACCTCAGGGGCCCACGAGCAGTACTTC. This gives the protein CASRTSGAHEQYF.

CDR3 DNA sequence: TGCGCCAGCAGCCAAGTTAGTGCGGGAGGGTATTACGAGCAGTACTTC. This codes for CASSQVSAGGYYEQYF. The genes are TRBV4-1 and TRBJ2-7, with TRBD2 matching over 9 bases. Germline trimming cut 1 base from V and 4 bases from J; bases unmatched to any gene: 8. The CDR3 contains 16 residues. CDR1 is MGHRA and CDR2 is YSYEKL in the germline V gene.

This chain connects TRBV9 to TRBJ1-1, with D unresolved. Trimming left V 0 bases short and J 5 bases short, with 11 bases between. Germline assignment: CDR1 SGDLS and CDR2 YYNGEE. This CDR3 is built from 14 residues. The CDR3 region is CASSVVAMGTEAFF. In DNA, the CDR3 is TGTGCCAGCAGCGTAGTTGCTATGGGGACTGAAGCTTTCTTT.